This TCR beta chain derives from a study of patients and donors after allogeneic stem cell transplantation. The germline CDR1 and CDR2 sequences are MNHEY and SVGAGI. The CDR3 loop spans 15 amino acids. Trimming cost V 4 bases and J 4 bases, with 14 bases left between them. TCRdb re-called the RT-PCR reads through MiXCR, storing one row per CDR3 protein. The sample has about 12,000 distinct CDR3 sequences, approximately 26% seen once; the top ten hold about half. V gene TRBV6-5 combines with J gene TRBJ2-1; D remains ambiguous. The receptor's source is a human donor who was either an allogeneic HSCT recipient or a stem cell or donor lymphocyte infusion donor (not recorded which). It is not recorded whose cells these are; they may come from a transplant donor. The specimen sequenced was blood, either unsorted or a sorted T cell fraction (not recorded which). As DNA, the CDR3 is TGTGCCAGCAGTTTCACGGACCCCCCTTACAATGAGCAGTTCTTC. Translated: CASSFTDPPYNEQFF.